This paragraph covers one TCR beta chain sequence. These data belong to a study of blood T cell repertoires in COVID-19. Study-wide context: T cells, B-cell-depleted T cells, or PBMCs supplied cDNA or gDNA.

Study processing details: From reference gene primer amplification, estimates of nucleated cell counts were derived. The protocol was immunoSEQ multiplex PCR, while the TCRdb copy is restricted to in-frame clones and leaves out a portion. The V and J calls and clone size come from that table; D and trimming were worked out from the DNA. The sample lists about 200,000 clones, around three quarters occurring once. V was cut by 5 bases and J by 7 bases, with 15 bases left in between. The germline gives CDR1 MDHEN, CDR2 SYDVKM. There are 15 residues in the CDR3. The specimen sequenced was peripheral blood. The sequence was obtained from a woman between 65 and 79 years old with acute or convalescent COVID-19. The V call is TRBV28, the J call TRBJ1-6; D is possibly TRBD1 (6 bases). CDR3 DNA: TGTGCCAGCAGTCTTACGGGACAAGGAAATTCACCCCTCCACTTT. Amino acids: CASSLTGQGNSPLHF.